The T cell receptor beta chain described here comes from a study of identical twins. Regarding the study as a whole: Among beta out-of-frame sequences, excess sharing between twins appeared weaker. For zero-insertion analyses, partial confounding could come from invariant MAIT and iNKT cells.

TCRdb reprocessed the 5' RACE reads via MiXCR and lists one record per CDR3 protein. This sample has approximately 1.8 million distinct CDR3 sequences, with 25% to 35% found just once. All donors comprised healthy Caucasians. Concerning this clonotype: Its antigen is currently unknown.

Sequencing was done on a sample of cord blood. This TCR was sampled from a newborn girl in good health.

Here the CDR3 reads CSSTGEVGHGYTF. The DNA of the CDR3 is TGCAGTTCTACAGGGGAAGTCGGCCATGGCTACACCTTC. The chain has TRBV20-1 and TRBJ1-2; 7 bases agree with TRBD1. Per germline, CDR1 DFQATT and CDR2 SNEGSKA (reference sequence). The CDR3 is 13 residues long. The junction had 12 bases not matched to a gene; V was cut back by 8 bases and J by 6 bases.